The 30 T cell receptor beta chains presented below share a single source sample, sequenced in a study of CD8+CD57+ T cells in acquired aplastic anemia. Sequencing involved patients with CD8+CD57+ cell expansion previously shown by flow cytometry. The template used for profiling TCR beta VDJ and CDR3 was genomic DNA. One entry per CDR3 protein, called by TCRdb with MiXCR from the reads. Of about 120,000 distinct CDR3 sequences in the sample, under 60% were seen once. The sample consisted of sorted CD4+, CD8+, or CD8+CD57+ T cells (not recorded which) from PBMCs. Receptors originate from a human donor with aplastic anemia.

This sequence joins TRBV9 and TRBJ2-7, with D perhaps assigned TRBD1 or TRBD2 (5 bases each). This CDR3 is 15 amino acids long. The germline V gene encodes CDR1 SGDLS and CDR2 YYNGEE. V shed 3 bases and J shed 4 bases, with 17 bases lying between them. CDR3 bases: TGTGCCAGCAGCGACCACCCCGGGACGGGATACGAGCAGTACTTC. Encoded protein: CASSDHPGTGYEQYF. The variable domain in full, completed from reference TRBV9 and TRBJ2-7, reads DSGVTQTPKHLITATGQRVTLRCSPRSGDLSVYWYQQSLDQGLQFLIQYYNGEERAKGNILERFSAQQFPDLHSELNLSSLELGDSALYFCASSDHPGTGYEQYFGPGTRLTVT.

The chain recombines TRBV9 with TRBJ1-5; D gene uncertain. The V gene lost 8 bases and the J gene lost 0 bases, with 9 bases spanning the gap. Germline V gene data show CDR1 as SGDLS and CDR2 as YYNGEE. The CDR3 totals 13 residues. The CDR3 DNA reads TGTGCCAGTAACGATTATAGCAATCAGCCCCAGCATTTT. This gives the protein CASNDYSNQPQHF.

This chain uses TRBV2 with TRBJ2-5, with D unclear. Germline CDR1 reads SNHLY; CDR2 reads FYNNEI. The germline V and J ends were trimmed by 4 bases and 4 bases, with 13 bases remaining between them. CDR3 size: 14 residues. Here the CDR3 reads CASSGGRSVETQYF. The CDR3 DNA reads as TGTGCCAGCAGTGGTGGCAGGAGCGTAGAGACCCAGTACTTC.

This clonotype was counted only a few times. The V and J genes are TRBV4-1 and TRBJ2-1, with D possibly TRBD1 on 6 matching bases. CDR3 length equals 17 residues. CDR1 is MGHRA, CDR2 YSYEKL, per germline. Trimming pared 0 bases from V and 3 bases from J, leaving 15 bases between. The CDR3 bases are TGCGCCAGCAGCCAAGACCCGGGGCAGGGGTTCTACAATGAGCAGTTCTTC. Its protein product is CASSQDPGQGFYNEQFF.

This clonotype was seen a few times. The genes are TRBV2 and TRBJ1-2, with TRBD1 identical over 8 bases. The V and J ends lost 4 bases and 8 bases, in that order; junction bases with no gene match: 3. Germline-derived CDR1 and CDR2 are SNHLY and FYNNEI. The CDR3 loop spans 12 amino acids. The CDR3 region has the DNA TGTGCCAGCAGTGGACAGGGGACGGGCTACACCTTC. Translating gives CASSGQGTGYTF. Full variable domain (outside the CDR3, taken from reference TRBV2 and TRBJ1-2): EPEVTQTPSHQVTQMGQEVILRCVPISNHLYFYWYRQILGQKVEFLVSFYNNEISEKSEIFDDQFSVERPDGSNFTLKIRSTKLEDSAMYFCASSGQGTGYTFGSGTRLTVV.

This clonotype was detected ten times or more. The chain carries TRBV20-1 and TRBJ2-7; no clear D. Germline CDR1 reads DFQATT; CDR2 reads SNEGSKA (reference sequence). The CDR3 is 15 residues long. V was trimmed by 6 bases and J by 0 bases, leaving 18 bases between them. CDR3 in DNA: TGCAGTGCCAGCAGTTCCCCGACGGTCTCCTACGAGCAGTACTTC. It is translated as CSASSSPTVSYEQYF.

Points on this clonotype: This may come from a read error, since a much larger clone is one base off. The chain has TRBV13 and TRBJ1-6; the D is unclear. The CDR3 has 17 residues. Trimming took off 4 bases at V and 0 bases at J, with 13 bases between the two ends. Germline CDR1 reads PRHDT; CDR2 reads FYEKMQ (reference sequence). This CDR3 reads CASSSPTPSSYNSPLHF. In nucleotides, the CDR3 is TGTGCCAGCAGCTCACCTACTCCGAGCTCCTATAATTCACCCCTCCACTTT.

This clonotype was seen a few times. The chain couples TRBV2 to TRBJ2-7, with 9 bases matching TRBD1. V lost 6 bases to trimming and J lost 0 bases; unmatched junction nucleotides: 0. This CDR3 has 13 residues. The germline CDR1 and CDR2 sequences are SNHLY and FYNNEI. CDR3 sequence (DNA): TGTGCCAGCAGGGACAGGGGCTCCTACGAGCAGTACTTC. Translated, it gives CASRDRGSYEQYF.

The chain has TRBV15 and TRBJ1-5; 8 bases match TRBD1. The CDR3 consists of 16 residues. The V gene end was trimmed by 3 bases and the J gene end by 3 bases; junction bases not matched to a gene: 7. Per germline, CDR1 LNHNV and CDR2 YYDKDF (reference sequence). The CDR3 reads CATSRMGQDYNQPQHF. In DNA, the CDR3 is TGTGCCACCAGCAGGATGGGACAGGACTACAATCAGCCCCAGCATTTT.

The rearrangement links TRBV11-2 to TRBJ2-7, with 11 bases fitting TRBD2. V lost 2 bases and J lost 2; bases outside the gene matches: 5. The CDR3 covers 16 residues. Germline V gene sequence: CDR1 SGHAT, CDR2 FQNNGV. CDR3 in DNA: TGTGCCAGCAGCTTATGGGGACTAGCGGTCCCCTACGAGCAGTACTTC. Translated: CASSLWGLAVPYEQYF.

V is TRBV16 and J is TRBJ1-1; 7 bases match TRBD1. The V and J ends lost 1 base and 7 bases, in that order; junction bases with no gene match: 6. CDR1 is KGHSY, CDR2 FQNENV, per germline. The CDR3 length is 14 residues. CDR3 in DNA: TGTGCCAGCAGCCAATATCAGGGGGGGGTTGAAGCTTTCTTT. Translating it yields CASSQYQGGVEAFF.

The rearrangement uses TRBV25-1 and TRBJ1-6; 9 nucleotides match TRBD1. The ends lost 6 bases at V and 8 bases at J; junction bases unmatched: 8. This CDR3 comprises 15 residues. Germline V CDR1 and CDR2: MGHDK, SYGVNS. The CDR3 nucleotides are TGTGCCAGCAGCGCCACCGGGACAGGGTATTCACCCCTCCACTTT. Its translation is CASSATGTGYSPLHF. The entire variable domain, with the rest obtained from reference TRBV25-1 and TRBJ1-6, is as follows: EADIYQTPRYLVIGTGKKITLECSQTMGHDKMYWYQQDPGMELHLIHYSYGVNSTEKGDLSSESTVSRIRTEHFPLTLESARPSHTSQYLCASSATGTGYSPLHFGNGTRLTVT.

This chain connects TRBV27 to TRBJ1-1, with 11 bases matching TRBD1. The CDR3 covers 13 residues. Germline lookup yields CDR1 MNHEY and CDR2 SMNVEV (reference sequence). V was pared by 0 bases and J by 11 bases, with 2 bases of the junction left unmatched. The CDR3 coding sequence is TGTGCCAGCAGTTTATCACGGGACAGGGGGGCTTTCTTT. Translation gives CASSLSRDRGAFF.

The V and J genes are TRBV4-3 and TRBJ2-2; D is undetermined. The V and J ends lost 1 base and 5 bases respectively, with 8 bases between them. The length of the CDR3 is 14 residues. Germline V gives CDR1 LGHNA, CDR2 YSLEER. The CDR3 DNA sequence: TGCGCCAGCAGCCAAGGCACGGTTACCGGGGAGCTGTTTTTT. Translated: CASSQGTVTGELFF.

The gene calls are TRBV12-3 or TRBV12-4 and TRBJ1-4; a possible D gene is TRBD1 (5 bases). The ends were cut back, 3 bases at V and 4 bases at J, with 9 bases in the middle. The CDR3 is made up of 14 amino acids. CDR3 DNA: TGTGCCAGCAGTTTCCCGGGGGTTAATGAAAAACTGTTTTTT. Amino acids: CASSFPGVNEKLFF.

V and J are TRBV20-1 and TRBJ1-6; the D gene is possibly TRBD1 (5 bases). Germline CDR1 reads DFQATT; CDR2 reads SNEGSKA (reference sequence). The CDR3 is 15 residues long. V shed 3 bases and J shed 10 bases, with 19 bases lying between them. In DNA, the CDR3 is TGCAGTGCTAGGATGGGCCAGGGAGATAGGTCACCCCTCCACTTT. Its protein product is CSARMGQGDRSPLHF.

This clonotype was observed a handful of times. A clone one base away is much larger, so this may be a read error. The chain is built from TRBV2 and TRBJ2-7; D call uncertain. This CDR3 is 10 amino acids long. V dropped 6 bases and J dropped 1 base, with 1 base sitting between them. Per germline, CDR1 SNHLY and CDR2 FYNNEI. The CDR3 DNA follows: TGTGCCAGCAGGTCCTACGAGCAGTACTTC. Amino acid sequence: CASRSYEQYF.

The CDR3 DNA follows: TGCGCCAGCAGCCCCGGACAGGGGATAGGCCAAGAGACCCAGTACTTC. The encoded protein is CASSPGQGIGQETQYF. The chain uses TRBV5-1 and TRBJ2-5; 9 bases match TRBD1. The CDR3 totals 16 residues. The germline gives CDR1 SGHRS, CDR2 YFSETQ. J lost 1 base, V lost 4 bases, and 8 bases had no gene match.

With regard to this clonotype: Its ends do not fully match the called genes, so a read error is possible. This rearrangement joins TRBV7-9 to TRBJ1-2; D is unclear. The CDR3 totals 12 residues. Germline-derived CDR1 and CDR2 are SEHNR and FQNEAQ (reference sequence). The CDR3 protein is CASSLVGYGDTF. The CDR3 coding sequence is TGTGCCAGCAGCTTAGTCGGGTATGGCGACACCTTC.

V and J are TRBV9 and TRBJ1-1, with no clear D. The CDR3 sequence is 13 residues long. V lost 0 bases to trimming and J lost 1 base, with 4 bases between them. Germline CDR1 and CDR2: SGDLS and YYNGEE. The CDR3 coding sequence is TGTGCCAGCAGCGTAGCCCAGAACACTGAAGCTTTCTTT. It yields the protein CASSVAQNTEAFF.

The rearrangement uses TRBV2 and TRBJ1-2, with D hard to call. The germline gives CDR1 SNHLY, CDR2 FYNNEI. The CDR3 runs 13 residues. V was shortened by 10 bases and J by 8 bases, with 20 bases between the two germline ends. CDR3 coding DNA: TGTGCCACCATAGGCGGGGTGGCGGAAGGCTACACCTTC. This sequence encodes CATIGGVAEGYTF.

Comment on this clonotype: One end of the junction does not line up with germline, which may come from a read error. This chain joins TRBV7-9 and TRBJ2-7; 7 bases align to TRBD1. Germline V gives CDR1 SEHNR, CDR2 FQNEAQ (reference sequence). This CDR3 contains 13 residues. The CDR3 DNA is TGTGCCAGCAGTTTAGCCAGGGGGTACGAGCAGTACTTC. Encoded protein: CASSLARGYEQYF.

A remark on this clonotype: A much larger clonotype is one base distant, so this may be a read error. The chain has TRBV6-1 and TRBJ1-5; 12 bases line up with TRBD1. Germline assignment: CDR1 MNHNS and CDR2 SASEGT. The CDR3 totals 15 residues. V shed 6 bases and J 9 bases; nucleotides not matched to a gene: 9. The CDR3 is CASSSGTGGDLPQHF. Here the CDR3 DNA reads TGTGCCAGCAGCTCCGGGACAGGGGGCGATCTGCCCCAGCATTTT.

This clonotype was observed a few times. The J gene is TRBJ2-7, the V gene TRBV20-1; the match to TRBD2 covers 7 bases. The junction had 4 bases not matched to a gene; V was cut back by 2 bases and J by 0 bases. CDR3 length: 14 residues. Germline lookup yields CDR1 DFQATT and CDR2 SNEGSKA (reference sequence). For the CDR3, the DNA is TGCAGTGCTAGACGCGGGGGAAGCTCCTACGAGCAGTACTTC. Protein: CSARRGGSSYEQYF.

About this clonotype itself: At one end the junction does not follow the germline gene, possibly because of a read error. The chain is built from TRBV20-1 and TRBJ2-5, with 8 bases aligning to TRBD2. The V gene's germline CDR1 is DFQATT and CDR2 SNEGSKA (reference sequence). This CDR3 is built from 15 residues. CDR3 amino acids: CGARRTSLVMETQYF. The CDR3 DNA follows: TGCGGTGCTAGACGGACTAGCTTAGTGATGGAGACCCAGTACTTC.

The chain carries TRBV10-2 and TRBJ2-5; TRBD1 might be the D (7 bases). Germline CDR1 and CDR2: WSHSY and SAAADI. V was pared by 2 bases and J by 4 bases, with 14 bases between. CDR3 size: 15 residues. The CDR3 DNA follows: TGCGCCAGCAGTGAGCCTGCAGGGGGGCGAGAGACCCAGTACTTC. The encoded protein is CASSEPAGGRETQYF.

This clonotype was counted between two and nine times. The chain recombines TRBV29-1 with TRBJ2-2; weak D call: TRBD2 (6 bases). Germline V CDR1 and CDR2: SQVTM, ANQGSEA. V was cut by 7 bases and J by 3 bases, with 12 bases left in between. This CDR3 comprises 13 residues. This chain's CDR3 is CSGVGRHTGELFF. The DNA of the CDR3 is TGCAGCGGGGTGGGGAGGCACACCGGGGAGCTGTTTTTT.

This clonotype was observed at least ten times. V is TRBV6-1 and J is TRBJ2-7; the D gene is possibly TRBD2 (5 bases). CDR3 length: 17 residues. Germline V lookup: CDR1 MNHNS, CDR2 SASEGT. V was trimmed by 6 bases and J by 7 bases, leaving 28 bases between them. The CDR3 bases are TGTGCCAGCAGGGAGCGCTCCCCTAGCCTCACTATGTGGGAGCAGTACTTC. It specifies CASRERSPSLTMWEQYF.

The rearrangement joins TRBV7-2 to TRBJ1-1; D is uncertain. In germline, CDR1 is SGHTA, CDR2 FQGNSA. The germline V and J ends were trimmed by 4 bases and 3 bases, with 6 bases remaining between them. The CDR3 loop spans 12 amino acids. The CDR3 nucleotides are TGTGCCAGCAGCTCTGAGTACACTGAAGCTTTCTTT. Protein: CASSSEYTEAFF.

To note about this clonotype: The junction and the germline gene differ at one end; a read error may be behind it. The V and J genes are TRBV6-1 and TRBJ2-5; 7 positions agree with TRBD2. This CDR3 has 16 amino acids. CDR1 is MNHNS, CDR2 SASEGT, per germline. In DNA form, the CDR3 reads TGTGCCGGCAGTGAGCTGCCAGGGACTATTCAAGAGACCCAGTACTTC. This codes for CAGSELPGTIQETQYF.